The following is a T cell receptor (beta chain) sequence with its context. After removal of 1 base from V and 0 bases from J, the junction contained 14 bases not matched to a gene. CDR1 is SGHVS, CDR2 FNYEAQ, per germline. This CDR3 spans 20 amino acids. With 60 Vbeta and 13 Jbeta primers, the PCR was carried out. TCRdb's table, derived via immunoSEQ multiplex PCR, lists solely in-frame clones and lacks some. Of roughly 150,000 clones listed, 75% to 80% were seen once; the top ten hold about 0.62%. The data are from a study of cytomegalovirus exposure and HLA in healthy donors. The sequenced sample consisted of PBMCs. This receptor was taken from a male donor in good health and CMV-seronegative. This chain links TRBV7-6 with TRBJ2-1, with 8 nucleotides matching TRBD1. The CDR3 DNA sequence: TGTGCCAGCAGCTTAGGATTGCCAGGGGGCCTTTCCAGCTCCTACAATGAGCAGTTCTTC. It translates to CASSLGLPGGLSSSYNEQFF. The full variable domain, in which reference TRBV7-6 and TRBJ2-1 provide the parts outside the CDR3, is GAGVSQSPRYKVTKRGQDVALRCDPISGHVSLYWYRQALGQGPEFLTYFNYEAQQDKSGLPNDRFSAERPEGSISTLTIQRTEQRDSAMYRCASSLGLPGGLSSSYNEQFFGPGTRLTVL.